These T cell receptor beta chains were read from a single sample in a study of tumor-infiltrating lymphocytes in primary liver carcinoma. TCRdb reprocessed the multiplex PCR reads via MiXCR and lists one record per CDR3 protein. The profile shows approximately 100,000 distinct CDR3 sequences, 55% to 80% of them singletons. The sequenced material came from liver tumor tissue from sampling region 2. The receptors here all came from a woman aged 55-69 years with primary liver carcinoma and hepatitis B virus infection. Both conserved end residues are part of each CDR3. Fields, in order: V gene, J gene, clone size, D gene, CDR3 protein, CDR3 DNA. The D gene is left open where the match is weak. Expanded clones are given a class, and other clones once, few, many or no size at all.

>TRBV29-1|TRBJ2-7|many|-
CSVGTPYEQYF
TGCAGCGTCGGGACTCCCTACGAGCAGTACTTC
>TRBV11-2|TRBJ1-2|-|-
CASSLDPGLNYGYTF
TGTGCCAGCAGCTTAGACCCAGGGCTGAACTATGGCTACACCTTC
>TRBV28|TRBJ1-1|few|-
CASNGGTEAFF
TGTGCCAGCAACGGGGGCACTGAAGCTTTCTTT
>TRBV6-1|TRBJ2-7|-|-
CASSGGKGSDEQYF
TGTGCCAGCAGCGGAGGAAAGGGCTCGGACGAGCAGTACTTC
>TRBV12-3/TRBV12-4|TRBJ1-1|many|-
CASSDVGRAGTEAFF
TGTGCCAGCAGTGACGTTGGGAGGGCCGGCACTGAAGCTTTCTTT
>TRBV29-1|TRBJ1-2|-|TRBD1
CSVAQGVEDGCTF
TGCAGCGTTGCGCAGGGGGTAGAGGATGGCTGCACCTTC
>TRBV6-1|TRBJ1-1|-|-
CVSSETVGTEAFF
TGTGTCAGCAGTGAAACGGTGGGCACTGAAGCTTTCTTT
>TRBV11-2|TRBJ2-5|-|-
CASSYSRGSARETRNF
TGTGCCAGCAGCTACTCCCGTGGTAGCGCGAGAGAGACCCGGAACTTC
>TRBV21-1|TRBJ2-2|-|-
CASSTLGGGQTGQGYTGELFF
TGTGCCAGCAGCACCCTCGGAGGTGGGCAAACGGGACAGGGGTACACCGGGGAGCTGTTTTTT
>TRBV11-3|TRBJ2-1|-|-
CAGSSWGARIMGNEQFF
TGTGCCGGCAGCTCCTGGGGGGCGCGGATCATGGGCAATGAGCAGTTCTTC
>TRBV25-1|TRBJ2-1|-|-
CASSDVLRNEQFF
TGTGCCAGCAGTGATGTGTTGCGCAATGAGCAGTTCTTC
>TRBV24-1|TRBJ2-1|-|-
CATAQGLEQFF
TGTGCCACCGCACAGGGTCTTGAGCAGTTCTTC
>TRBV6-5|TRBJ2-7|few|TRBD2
CASNKAGGPYEQYF
TGTGCAAGCAATAAAGCGGGAGGGCCATACGAGCAGTACTTC
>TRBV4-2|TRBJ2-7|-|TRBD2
CASSQVVTSGKPYERYF
TGTGCTAGCAGCCAAGTAGTGACTAGCGGGAAGCCCTACGAGCGGTACTTC
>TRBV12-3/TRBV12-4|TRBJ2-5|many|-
CASSSRGSATETQYF
TGTGCCAGCAGTTCCCGAGGTAGCGCAACAGAGACCCAGTACTTC
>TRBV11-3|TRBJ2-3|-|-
CASSAYRAYAQYF
TGCGCCAGCAGCGCCTACAGGGCATATGCGCAGTATTTT
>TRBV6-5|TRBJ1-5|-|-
CARSPQSSGRQPQHF
TGTGCCAGAAGTCCACAGAGTTCTGGACGTCAGCCCCAGCATTTT
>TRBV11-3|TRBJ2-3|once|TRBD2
CVSSPETSGLTFQRGTQYF
TGTGTCAGCAGCCCCGAGACTAGCGGATTAACATTCCAACGGGGTACGCAGTATTTT
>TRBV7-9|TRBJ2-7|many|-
CASSLAHGGEQYF
TGTGCCAGCAGCTTAGCGCACGGGGGCGAGCAGTACTTC
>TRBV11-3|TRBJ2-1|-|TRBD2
CLSSLGQGGRAGYNERFF
TGTCTCAGCAGCTTAGGTCAAGGCGGGAGGGCCGGCTACAATGAGCGGTTCTTC
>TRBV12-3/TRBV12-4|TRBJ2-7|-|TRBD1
CASSLDRPSPYEQYF
TGTGCCAGCAGTCTGGACAGGCCCAGCCCCTACGAGCAGTACTTC
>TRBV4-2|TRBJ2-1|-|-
CDSSQGDSGVCNEQFF
TGTGACAGCAGCCAAGGGGACAGCGGGGTTTGCAATGAGCAGTTCTTC
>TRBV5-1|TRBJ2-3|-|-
CASSLPYTDAQYF
TGCGCCAGCAGCTTGCCCTACACAGATGCGCAGTATTTT
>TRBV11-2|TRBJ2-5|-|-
CASSLRLAEYQDIQNF
TGTGCCAGCAGCTTACGGCTAGCAGAGTACCAAGATATCCAGAACTTC
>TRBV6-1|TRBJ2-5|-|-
CVSRSPGPETQYF
TGTGTCAGTAGAAGCCCGGGGCCAGAGACCCAGTACTTC
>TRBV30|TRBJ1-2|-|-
CAWSVGVGYTF
TGTGCCTGGAGTGTAGGGGTTGGCTACACCTTC
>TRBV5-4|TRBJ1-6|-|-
CASSLGTSGGSRSPIHF
TGTGCCAGCAGCTTGGGAACGTCCGGGGGTTCGCGGTCACCCATCCACTTT
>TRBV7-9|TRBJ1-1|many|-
CASSSSVTPAAFF
TGTGCCAGCAGCTCATCGGTCACCCCGGCAGCTTTCTTT
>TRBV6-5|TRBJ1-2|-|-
CASSKLGPQYGYTF
TGTGCCAGCAGTAAACTGGGACCTCAATATGGCTACACCTTC
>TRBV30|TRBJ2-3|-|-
CAWKTGTDTQYF
TGTGCCTGGAAGACGGGCACAGATACGCAGTATTTT
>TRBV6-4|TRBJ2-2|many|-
CASRPGPNTGELFF
TGTGCCAGCAGACCCGGACCGAACACCGGGGAGCTGTTTTTT
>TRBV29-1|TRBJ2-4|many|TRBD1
CSAEGADDIQYF
TGCAGCGCTGAGGGGGCCGACGACATTCAGTACTTC
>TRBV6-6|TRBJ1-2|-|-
CVSSHGLRDGYGYTF
TGTGTCAGCAGCCACGGACTCCGAGACGGCTATGGCTACACCTTC
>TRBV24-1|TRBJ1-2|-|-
CVTSEGSNYGYTF
TGTGTCACCAGTGAGGGAAGCAACTATGGCTACACCTTC
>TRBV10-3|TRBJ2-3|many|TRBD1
CATRTGALGDTQYF
TGTGCCACCCGGACAGGGGCCCTGGGGGATACGCAGTATTTT
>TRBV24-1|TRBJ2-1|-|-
CATSDPLNLNEQCF
TGTGCCACCAGTGACCCGCTCAACCTCAATGAGCAGTGCTTC
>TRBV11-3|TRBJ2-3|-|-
CAGSSRSLERGTDTQYF
TGTGCCGGCAGCTCTAGGTCCCTTGAGAGGGGCACAGATACGCAGTATTTT
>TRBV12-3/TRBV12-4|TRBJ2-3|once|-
CASSFFLAGDQEGDKQYF
TGTGCCAGCAGTTTCTTTCTCGCGGGCGACCAGGAGGGCGATAAGCAGTATTTT
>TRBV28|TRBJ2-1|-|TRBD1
CASSHRDRGRNEQFF
TGTGCCAGCAGTCACCGGGACAGGGGGCGAAATGAGCAGTTCTTC
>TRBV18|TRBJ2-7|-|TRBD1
CASSPGTGDDPYEQYF
TGTGCCAGCTCACCAGGGACAGGGGATGACCCCTACGAGCAGTACTTC
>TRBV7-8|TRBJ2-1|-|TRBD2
CASSPGTSSSYNGQFF
TGTGCCAGCAGCCCGGGGACTAGCAGCTCCTACAATGGGCAGTTCTTC
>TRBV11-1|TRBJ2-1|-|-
CASSVERLVGEQSF
TGTGCCAGCAGCGTAGAGCGTCTGGTAGGTGAGCAGTCCTTC
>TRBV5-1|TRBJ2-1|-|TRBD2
CASSLNSGGSYNEQFF
TGCGCCAGCAGCTTGAATAGCGGGGGCTCCTACAATGAGCAGTTCTTC
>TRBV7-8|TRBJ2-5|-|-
CVSSLNRTRQETQYF
TGTGTCAGCAGCTTAAACAGGACGCGTCAAGAGACCCAGTACTTC
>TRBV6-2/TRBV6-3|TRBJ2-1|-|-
CASSTGGGRPHGHFF
TGTGCCAGCAGTACAGGGGGGGGAAGACCCCATGGACACTTCTTC
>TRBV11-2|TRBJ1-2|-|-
CTSSLGSGLGNTF
TGTACCAGCAGCTTAGGGTCAGGGCTTGGCAACACCTTC
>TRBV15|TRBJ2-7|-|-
CAISSGTTYEQYF
TGTGCCATCAGCTCCGGGACAACCTACGAGCAGTATTTC
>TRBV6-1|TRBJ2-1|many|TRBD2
CASSEGGLGNEQFF
TGTGCCAGCAGTGAAGGGGGACTAGGGAATGAGCAGTTCTTC
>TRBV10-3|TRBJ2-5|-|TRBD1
CAIKRDSLEENQYF
TGTGCCATCAAACGGGACAGCCTAGAGGAGAACCAGTACTTC
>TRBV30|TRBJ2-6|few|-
CAWEEGEGANVLTF
TGTGCCTGGGAGGAGGGGGAGGGGGCCAACGTCCTGACTTTC
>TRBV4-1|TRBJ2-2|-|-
CASSQVVMGFSTGELLF
TGCGCCAGCAGCCAAGTAGTCATGGGATTTTCGACCGGGGAGCTGCTTTTT
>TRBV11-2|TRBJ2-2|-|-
CVSSLEVAGELFF
TGTGTCAGTAGCTTAGAAGTGGCCGGGGAGCTGTTTTTT
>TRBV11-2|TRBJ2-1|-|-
CASNPDSSYKEQFF
TGTGCCAGCAATCCGGACTCGAGTTATAAGGAGCAGTTCTTC
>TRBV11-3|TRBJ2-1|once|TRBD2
CASTLGRGEWGANEQFF
TGTGCCAGCACCTTAGGTCGGGGGGAGTGGGGTGCCAATGAGCAGTTCTTC
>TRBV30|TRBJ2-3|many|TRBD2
CAWSLGLASDTQYF
TGTGCCTGGAGTCTCGGACTAGCATCAGATACGCAGTATTTT